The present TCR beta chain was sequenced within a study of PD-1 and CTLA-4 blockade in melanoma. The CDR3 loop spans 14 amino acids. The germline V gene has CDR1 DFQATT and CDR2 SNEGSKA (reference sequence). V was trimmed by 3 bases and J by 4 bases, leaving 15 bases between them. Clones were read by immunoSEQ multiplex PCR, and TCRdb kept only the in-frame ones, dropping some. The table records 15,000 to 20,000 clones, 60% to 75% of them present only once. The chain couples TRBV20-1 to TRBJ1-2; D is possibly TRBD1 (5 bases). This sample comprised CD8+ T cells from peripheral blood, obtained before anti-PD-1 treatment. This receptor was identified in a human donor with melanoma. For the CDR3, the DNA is TGCAGTGCTAGTGACCCGTTGGGACTCTATGGCTACACCTTC. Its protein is CSASDPLGLYGYTF.